This entry lists 13 T cell receptor beta chains sequenced from one sample in a study of siplizumab effects on memory and regulatory T cells. Profiled with immunoSEQ multiplex PCR; TCRdb holds only in-frame clones, not every one. The sample yields roughly 100,000 clones, about 94% seen once. The sample taken for sequencing was Tregs sorted from blood. Source of these receptors: a human donor in good health.

The rearrangement uses TRBV6-6 and TRBJ2-5; TRBD1 might be the D (6 bases). The V and J ends lost 3 bases and 10 bases respectively, with 18 bases between them. The CDR3 contains 14 residues. CDR1 is MNHNY, CDR2 SVGAGI, per germline (reference sequence). DNA of the CDR3: TGTGCCAGCAGTTATAGGGCAGGGGAAGCGCTCCAGTACTTC. As protein: CASSYRAGEALQYF.

As DNA, the CDR3 is TGTGCCATCAGGGCTAGCGGTAACACCGGGGAGCTGTTTTTT. This translates into CAIRASGNTGELFF. The V gene is TRBV10-3, the J gene TRBJ2-2; 7 bases match TRBD2. Germline V gives CDR1 ENHRY, CDR2 SYGVKD. V trimming: 6 bases; J trimming: 2 bases; junction bases outside the gene matches: 3. CDR3 length: 14 amino acids.

The chain carries TRBV5-4 and TRBJ2-7, with 9 bases aligning to TRBD1. Looked up from germline, CDR1 is SGHNT and CDR2 is YYREEE (reference sequence). The V and J ends lost 0 bases and 1 base, in that order; junction bases with no gene match: 2. The CDR3 is 15 amino acids. This chain's CDR3 is CASSLGGTGSYEQYF. CDR3 nucleotide sequence: TGTGCCAGCAGCTTGGGGGGGACAGGGTCCTACGAGCAGTACTTC.

The chain employs TRBV4-2 and TRBJ2-3; no reliable D call. Trimming cost V 4 bases and J 1 base, with 9 bases left between them. Germline CDR1 reads LGHNA; CDR2 reads YNFKEQ. There are 14 residues in the CDR3. The CDR3 loop reads CASSRGRGTDTQYF. CDR3 DNA sequence: TGTGCCAGCAGCCGAGGTAGGGGCACAGATACGCAGTATTTT.

The genes are TRBV18 and TRBJ1-5; D gene uncertain. The CDR3 runs to 14 residues. V lost 3 bases and J 0 bases, leaving 6 bases between the germline ends. Germline CDR1 and CDR2: KGHSH and LQKENI. CDR3 residues: CASSPTDSNQPQHF. The CDR3 DNA follows: TGTGCCAGCTCACCCACAGATAGCAATCAGCCCCAGCATTTT.

The chain has TRBV7-2 and TRBJ2-2, with 8 positions matching TRBD1. The germline V gene encodes CDR1 SGHTA and CDR2 FQGNSA. This CDR3 spans 14 amino acids. The junction had 8 bases not matched to a gene; V was cut back by 5 bases and J by 9 bases. This CDR3 reads CASSGASGGRELFF. The CDR3 coding sequence is TGTGCCAGCAGCGGAGCGTCAGGGGGCCGGGAGCTGTTTTTT.

The chain links TRBV5-1 to TRBJ1-2; no firm D call. Germline V gene data show CDR1 as SGHRS and CDR2 as YFSETQ. V lost 0 bases and J 8 bases, leaving 14 bases between the germline ends. This CDR3 is built from 14 residues. The CDR3 sequence is CASSLVPGERGYTF. CDR3 DNA sequence: TGCGCCAGCAGCTTGGTCCCGGGAGAACGAGGCTACACCTTC.

This chain uses TRBV11-2 with TRBJ1-2; no reliable D call. The CDR3 length is 14 residues. V lost 5 bases to trimming and J lost 1 base, with 11 bases between them. The germline V gene has CDR1 SGHAT and CDR2 FQNNGV. CDR3 region: CASSRSGRNYGYTF. The CDR3 coding sequence is TGTGCCAGCAGCAGGTCCGGGCGTAACTATGGCTACACCTTC. The complete variable domain, with remaining parts taken from reference TRBV11-2 and TRBJ1-2, reads EAGVAQSPRYKIIEKRQSVAFWCNPISGHATLYWYQQILGQGPKLLIQFQNNGVVDDSQLPKDRFSAERLKGVDSTLKIQPAKLEDSAVYLCASSRSGRNYGYTFGSGTRLTVV.

The chain links TRBV7-9 to TRBJ2-7, with a possible D match to TRBD2 (6 bases). Germline values: CDR1 SEHNR, CDR2 FQNEAQ (reference sequence). The CDR3 has 13 amino acids. The V end was cut by 8 bases, the J end by 2 bases, with 13 bases between. The CDR3 region is CASAGQGTYEQYF. The DNA of the CDR3 is TGTGCCAGCGCGGGGCAGGGAACCTACGAGCAGTACTTC.

The chain links TRBV14 to TRBJ1-6; D not resolved. Germline CDR1 is SGHDN and CDR2 is FVKESK. The CDR3 contains 13 residues. V was shortened by 4 bases and J by 7 bases, with 8 bases between the two germline ends. The CDR3 protein is CASSRLVNSPLHF. The CDR3 coding sequence is TGTGCCAGCAGCCGGTTGGTCAATTCACCCCTCCACTTT.

The chain uses TRBV7-9 and TRBJ1-3; no firm D call. Germline CDR1 SEHNR, CDR2 FQNEAQ (reference sequence). V lost 1 base, J lost 4 bases, and 2 bases lay in between. This CDR3 spans 12 amino acids. CDR3 nucleotides: TGTGCCAGCAGCTTAGGCGGAAACACCATATATTTT. Translated: CASSLGGNTIYF.

The chain carries TRBV27 and TRBJ1-1; D perhaps matches TRBD1 (5 bases). The germline gives CDR1 MNHEY, CDR2 SMNVEV (reference sequence). The length of the CDR3 is 14 residues. V was pared by 2 bases and J by 4 bases, with 11 bases between. CDR3 amino acids: CASSLGRGITEAFF. CDR3 coding DNA: TGTGCCAGCAGTTTAGGGAGGGGAATCACTGAAGCTTTCTTT.

The CDR3 coding sequence is TGTGCCATCAGGCTAGCGGGGGGCCCAGATAATGAGCAGTTCTTC. Translation gives CAIRLAGGPDNEQFF. V and J are TRBV10-3 and TRBJ2-1; 11 positions agree with TRBD2. The CDR3 extends over 15 amino acids. Germline assignment: CDR1 ENHRY and CDR2 SYGVKD. The junction had 8 bases not matched to a gene; V was cut back by 6 bases and J by 7 bases.